A selection of T cell receptor beta chains follows, all from one sample in a study of blood T cell repertoires in COVID-19. Method: immunoSEQ multiplex PCR; TCRdb's copy keeps in-frame clones and lacks some. Of over 200,000 clones in the sample, 81% were seen once. Sequenced sample: PBMCs or T cells enriched from blood (not recorded which). These receptors were collected from a middle-aged man who had recovered from COVID-19. CDR3s include the opening cysteine and the closing phenylalanine or tryptophan. Each record gives: clone size, D gene, V gene, J gene, CDR3 protein, CDR3 DNA. A D gene is named only where the DNA matches it firmly. Some rows mark clone size as missing; the rest say once, few, many or name a class of expanded clone.

once,NA,TRBV6-1,TRBJ2-5,CASSDRIGGQETQYF,TGTGCCAGCAGTGATAGAATAGGAGGGCAAGAGACCCAGTACTTC
once,NA,TRBV7-8,TRBJ2-1,CASSLPPGRRANEQFF,TGTGCCAGCAGCCTCCCCCCGGGGAGAAGGGCCAATGAGCAGTTCTTC
NA,TRBD2,TRBV9,TRBJ2-5,CASSPLTSGETQYF,TGTGCCAGCAGCCCCTTGACTAGCGGTGAGACCCAGTACTTC
NA,NA,TRBV21-1,TRBJ1-3,CASTSGQRRNTIYF,TGTGCCAGCACCTCAGGACAGAGAAGAAACACCATATATTTT
few,NA,TRBV7-9,TRBJ1-4,CASSHSSATNEKLFF,TGTGCCAGCAGCCATTCTAGTGCAACTAATGAAAAACTGTTTTTT
NA,TRBD2,TRBV7-3,TRBJ2-1,CASSRRGGLSYNEQFF,TGTGCCAGCAGCCGTCGGGGGGGCCTCTCCTACAATGAGCAGTTCTTC
NA,TRBD2,TRBV24-1,TRBJ2-1,CATSRGLAGGPRDNEQFF,TGTGCCACCAGTCGGGGACTAGCGGGAGGGCCGCGGGATAATGAGCAGTTCTTC
NA,TRBD1,TRBV11-2,TRBJ2-6,CASRKGQLSPDSGANVLTF,TGTGCCAGCCGCAAGGGACAGCTCTCTCCCGACTCTGGGGCCAACGTCCTGACTTTC
NA,TRBD1,TRBV25-1,TRBJ1-1,CASSSQGVGAFF,TGTGCCAGCAGCTCCCAGGGGGTTGGAGCTTTCTTT
NA,NA,TRBV28,TRBJ2-1,CASSLLARGNEQFF,TGTGCCAGCAGTTTGCTAGCGAGAGGGAATGAGCAGTTCTTC